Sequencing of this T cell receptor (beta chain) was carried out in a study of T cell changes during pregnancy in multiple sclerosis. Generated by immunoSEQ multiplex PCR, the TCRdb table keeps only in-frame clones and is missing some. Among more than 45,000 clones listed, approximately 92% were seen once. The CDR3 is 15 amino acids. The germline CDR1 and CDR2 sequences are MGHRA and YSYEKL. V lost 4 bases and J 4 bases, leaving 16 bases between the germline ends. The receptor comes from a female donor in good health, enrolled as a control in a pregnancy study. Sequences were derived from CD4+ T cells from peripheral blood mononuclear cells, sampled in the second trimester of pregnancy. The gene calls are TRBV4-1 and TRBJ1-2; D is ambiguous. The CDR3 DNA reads TGCGCCAGCAGCCCAGGTATTGGCAGCATCTATGGCTACACCTTC. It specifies CASSPGIGSIYGYTF.